This T cell receptor beta chain is from a study of beta chain features in type 1 diabetes. Study information: Patients looked much like healthy donors when it came to age, gender and cell yields. Study-wide results and caveats: Individuals with type 1 diabetes displayed fewer insertions and more deletions at VDJ junctions.

Germline V lookup: CDR1 SGHDT, CDR2 YYEEEE. Trimming took off 1 base at V and 4 bases at J, with 12 bases between the two ends. The CDR3 covers 15 residues. About this clone itself: Its antigen remains unidentified.

The sequenced template was cDNA made from the entire isolated RNA. Data came from immunoSEQ multiplex PCR; TCRdb stores just in-frame clones and leaves some out. Of some 100,000 clones in the sample, almost 40% were seen once. This chain connects TRBV5-6 to TRBJ1-5; no reliable D call. The sequence was collected from a woman aged 18-29 years in good health. The material sequenced was stem cell memory CD4+ T cells from blood. The CDR3 DNA sequence: TGTGCCAGCAGCTTGTTGGCCGCGGATAATCAGCCCCAGCATTTT. Encoded protein: CASSLLAADNQPQHF.